This paragraph reports one T cell receptor beta chain. The antigen it recognizes is unknown. It has no much larger one-base neighbor in the sample; base qualities were not kept. The germline V gene (reference sequence) specifies MNHNY as CDR1 and SVGAGI as CDR2. V is reduced by 7 bases and J by 7 bases, leaving a spacing of 11 bases between them. The CDR3 covers 12 residues, taking in both the cysteine and the phenylalanine. Solely the CDR3 DNA is kept, with 36 bases framed from the first base. TCRbeta CDR3 regions were amplified from genomic DNA by means of the immunoSEQ Assay, a bias-controlled multiplex PCR. In the original analysis: The number of nucleated cells in each sample was estimated from the amplification of reference gene primers within the assay. Sequence reads were collapsed and filtered to measure the absolute abundance of every unique TCRbeta CDR3 rearrangement. For each sample, productive Simpson clonality was calculated as the square root of Simpson's diversity index over productive rearrangements. TCRdb took this table from immuneACCESS and kept in-frame rearrangements with V and J called. Such tables lack part of the clones; where checked against another copy, unresolved V genes explain under half of the gap, and the rest is unexplained. The DNA gave D and trimming, while V, J and clone size come from that table. The sample contains about 200,000 clones, 75% to 85% of them found a single time. Around 11% of the sample goes to the ten largest clones.

In the prospective study, participants were 18 to 89 years old, resided in fewer than 25 geographic areas of the United States, and were enrolled through a virtual design. In the prospective study, cohorts were assigned on the basis of participant-reported clinical history obtained from a screening survey and a study questionnaire. Recovered participants in ImmuneRACE Cohort 3 were defined as having two consecutive negative NP/OP PCR tests, clearance from a healthcare professional, or resolution of symptoms. Mobile phlebotomists in the prospective study collected whole blood, serum and a nasopharyngeal or oropharyngeal swab from every participant. Prospective study participants could optionally give additional blood draws and questionnaires over a roughly 2-month period. Before DNA extraction, prospective study blood samples were shipped either frozen or at room temperature. The data derive from a study of blood T cell repertoires in COVID-19 (dated by TCRdb to between 2020 and 2021). Broadly, across the study: Collaborator samples came from the United States, Italy and Spain and covered acute and convalescent phases of COVID-19. The material from the prospective study consisted of cDNA or gDNA derived from T cells, B-cell-depleted T cells, or PBMCs. Subjects who had been exposed to COVID-19, were actively infected with it, or had recovered from it provided the deeply sampled blood TCRbeta repertoires that made up the dataset. The repertoires were released in a freely available public database intended as a resource for research on the immune response to SARS-CoV-2. Samples came from the ongoing ImmuneRACE study (first 160 participants) plus 1,254 subjects from 6 global collaborators. Nearly every sample came with metadata listing a de-identified subject ID, COVID-19 status, age in years and sex. HLA class I and class II types, where available, came from metadata supplied by the sample provider rather than from assay-based typing.

What the work shows at the level of the full study, not this receptor alone: Clinical and demographic metadata were provided uncurated, with the amount varying by source and participant.

Sequenced material: PBMCs or T cells enriched from blood (not recorded which). The rearranged segments are TRBV6-6 and TRBJ1-5; no D gene can be assigned with confidence. This sequence originates from a man between 40 and 49 years old who had recovered from COVID-19. The CDR3 reads CASTDPGQPQHF. The sequence in DNA is TGTGCCAGCACTGATCCCGGGCAGCCCCAGCATTTT.